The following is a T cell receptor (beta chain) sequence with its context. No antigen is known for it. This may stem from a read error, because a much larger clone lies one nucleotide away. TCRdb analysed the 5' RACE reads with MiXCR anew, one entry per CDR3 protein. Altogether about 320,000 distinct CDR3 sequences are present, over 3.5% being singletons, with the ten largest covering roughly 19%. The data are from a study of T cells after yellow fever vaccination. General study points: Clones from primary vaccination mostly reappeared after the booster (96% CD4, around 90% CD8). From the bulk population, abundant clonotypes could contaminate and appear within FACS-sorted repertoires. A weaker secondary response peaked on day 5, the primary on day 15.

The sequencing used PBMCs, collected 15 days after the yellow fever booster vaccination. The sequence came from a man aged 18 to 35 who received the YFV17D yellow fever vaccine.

This CDR3 is CASSPDGDPRTDTQYF. CDR3 nucleotides: TGTGCCAGCAGCCCGGATGGGGACCCCCGCACAGATACGCAGTATTTT. V gene TRBV7-9 combines with J gene TRBJ2-3; D is tentatively TRBD1 or TRBD2 (5 bases each). The CDR3 is 16 amino acids. CDR1 and CDR2 (germline): SEHNR, FQNEAQ (reference sequence). V lost 5 bases and J 1 base, leaving 16 bases between the germline ends.